This T cell receptor beta chain was observed in a study of T cells in Graves' hyperthyroidism and ophthalmopathy. This clonotype was seen at least ten times. Amplification yielded TCR beta CDR3 regions, with RNA transcripts as the source. The TCR CDR3 was amplified in a first-round RT-PCR using the HTBI primer set. Each CDR3 protein is one row after TCRdb ran MiXCR on the multiplex PCR reads. The sample shows hundreds of thousands of distinct CDR3 sequences, roughly 15% of them seen only once. The germline CDR1 and CDR2 sequences are KGHDR and SFDVKD. The CDR3 is 16 residues long. The ends lost 4 bases at V and 6 bases at J; junction bases unmatched: 8.

Sequencing was carried out using blood. The clonotype comes from a woman aged 50 to 60 with Graves' ophthalmopathy. V usage is TRBV24-1 and J usage is TRBJ2-1; 10 nucleotides agree with TRBD1. The CDR3 is CATSDRTGGTINEQFF. CDR3 bases: TGTGCCACCAGTGACCGGACAGGGGGGACTATCAATGAGCAGTTCTTC.